Following are 15 T cell receptor beta chains from one sample sequenced in a study of control samples from healthy donors and cancer patients. Generated by immunoSEQ multiplex PCR, the TCRdb table keeps only in-frame clones and is missing some. The table lists fewer than 95,000 clones, about 86% of them singletons. Input material: blood. These receptors were taken from a woman aged 50 to 65 in good health.

J is TRBJ2-7 and V is TRBV6-5, with D maybe TRBD1 (6 bases). Germline V gene lookup returns CDR1 MNHEY and CDR2 SVGAGI. The CDR3 consists of 12 residues. V lost 8 bases and J lost 3, with 11 bases in between. The CDR3 nucleotides are TGTGCCAGCGGGGGCTTTGGCTACGAGCAGTACTTC. It translates to CASGGFGYEQYF.

V is TRBV7-2 and J is TRBJ2-2, with 8 bases that match TRBD2. CDR3 length: 16 residues. Trimming cost V 7 bases and J 5 bases; bases outside gene matches: 12. From germline, CDR1 is SGHTA and CDR2 FQGNSA. CDR3 protein: CASNPPAGGLTGELFF. The CDR3 bases are TGTGCCAGCAACCCCCCGGCGGGAGGATTGACCGGGGAGCTGTTTTTT.

J is TRBJ2-7 and V is TRBV29-1; 8 nucleotides align to TRBD2. Germline lookup yields CDR1 SQVTM and CDR2 ANQGSEA. The CDR3 runs to 15 residues. The trim removed 4 bases at V and 0 bases at J, leaving 8 bases unmatched. The CDR3 reads CSVVVIAGSSYEQYF. The CDR3 nucleotides read TGCAGCGTTGTGGTAATAGCGGGGAGCTCCTACGAGCAGTACTTC.

This rearrangement joins TRBV28 to TRBJ1-5, with TRBD1 identical over 10 bases. Trimming removed 6 bases from V and 7 bases from J; junction bases left unmatched: 9. This CDR3 comprises 15 residues. Germline V gene sequence: CDR1 MDHEN, CDR2 SYDVKM. In DNA form, the CDR3 reads TGTGCCAGCAGGCTCCCAGGACAGGGGGGCCAGCCCCAGCATTTT. It codes for CASRLPGQGGQPQHF.

With regard to this clone: The junction departs from germline at one end; a sequencing error may be responsible. V usage is TRBV7-7 and J usage is TRBJ2-5; unclear D gene. The CDR3 length is 15 residues. The V gene's germline CDR1 is SSHAT and CDR2 FNYEAQ (reference sequence). CDR3 nucleotides: TGTGCTAGCAGCTTAGGAGTTTTGGCAGAAGAGACCCAGTACTTC. It specifies CASSLGVLAEETQYF.

V gene TRBV11-2 combines with J gene TRBJ1-6; maybe TRBD1 (6 bases). Germline V lookup: CDR1 SGHAT, CDR2 FQNNGV. The V end was cut by 4 bases, the J end by 10 bases, with 11 bases between. The CDR3 length is 13 residues. CDR3 nucleotide sequence: TGTGCCAGCAGCTCGATACAGGGATCACCCCTCCACTTT. Its translation: CASSSIQGSPLHF.

This chain connects TRBV7-9 to TRBJ1-1; the D is unclear. The CDR3 is made up of 12 amino acids. Germline lookup yields CDR1 SEHNR and CDR2 FQNEAQ (reference sequence). The germline V and J ends were trimmed by 2 bases and 6 bases, with 7 bases remaining between them. CDR3 protein: CASSLSGPEAFF. In DNA form, the CDR3 reads TGTGCCAGCAGCTTATCAGGCCCTGAAGCTTTCTTT.

The chain uses TRBV7-8 and TRBJ2-7; unclear D gene. Germline CDR1 is SGHVS and CDR2 is FQNEAQ. The CDR3 spans 10 residues. V lost 8 bases, J lost 3 bases, and 5 bases lay in between. The CDR3, as DNA: TGTGCCAGCGGAAGCTACGAGCAGTACTTC. It yields the protein CASGSYEQYF.

The chain combines TRBV10-3 with TRBJ2-2, with D possibly TRBD2 on 7 matching bases. Germline lookup yields CDR1 ENHRY and CDR2 SYGVKD. The V end was cut by 6 bases, the J end by 3 bases, with 14 bases between. The CDR3 is 15 amino acids. The CDR3 here is CAIRWGGLDTGELFF. The CDR3, as DNA: TGTGCCATCAGGTGGGGGGGCTTGGACACCGGGGAGCTGTTTTTT.

The genes are TRBV7-3 and TRBJ1-3; D call uncertain. CDR1 SGHTA and CDR2 FQGTGA come from the germline V gene. The CDR3 is 15 residues long. The V end lost 3 bases, the J end lost 2 bases, and 11 bases lay between the germline ends. The CDR3 reads CASSFSGDPGNTIYF. CDR3 bases: TGTGCCAGCAGCTTCTCAGGAGACCCTGGAAACACCATATATTTT.

The CDR3 DNA reads TGTGCCAGCAGTTTTCGAACGGACGGATTGAACACTGAAGCTTTCTTT. It codes for CASSFRTDGLNTEAFF. The V and J genes are TRBV6-5 and TRBJ1-1, with D hard to call. The CDR3 sequence is 16 residues long. Trimming removed 4 bases from V and 0 bases from J, with 15 bases in between. Germline-derived CDR1 and CDR2 are MNHEY and SVGAGI.

V is TRBV29-1 and J is TRBJ1-1; D not resolved. The CDR3 is 12 residues long. Germline CDR1 SQVTM, CDR2 ANQGSEA. The V end was cut by 7 bases, the J end by 0 bases, with 9 bases between. The DNA for the CDR3 is TGCAGCGCAAAACAAATGAACACTGAAGCTTTCTTT. Translation: CSAKQMNTEAFF.

The chain has TRBV11-3 and TRBJ1-2; D uncertain. V shed 2 bases and J shed 5 bases, with 18 bases lying between them. Per germline, CDR1 SGHNT and CDR2 YENEEA. This CDR3 comprises 16 residues. The DNA of the CDR3 is TGTGCCAGCAGCTTAAACTGCCACTCATTGCCTTATGGCTACACCTTC. This codes for CASSLNCHSLPYGYTF.

The chain has TRBV19 and TRBJ1-2, with D hard to call. This CDR3 is built from 14 residues. CDR1 is LNHDA, CDR2 SQIVND, per germline (reference sequence). The ends were cut back, 1 base at V and 3 bases at J, with 9 bases in the middle. The CDR3 region is CASSIAREDYGYTF. The CDR3 DNA reads as TGTGCCAGTAGTATAGCAAGGGAGGACTATGGCTACACCTTC.

The chain joins TRBV12-5 to TRBJ1-6; 8 bases fit TRBD1. V trimming: 3 bases; J trimming: 12 bases; junction bases outside the gene matches: 7. CDR3 size: 14 residues. The germline V gene encodes CDR1 LGHNT and CDR2 FRNRAP. In DNA, the CDR3 is TGTGCTAGTGGTTTTTCATCCGGGACAGGACCCCTCCACTTT. This translates into CASGFSSGTGPLHF.